Below, one TCR beta chain is given with its context. This entry belongs to a study of monozygotic twins with inflammatory bowel disease. The CDR3 is 13 amino acids. Germline V gives CDR1 SGHNT, CDR2 YYREEE (reference sequence). One entry per CDR3 protein, without DNA, is what TCRdb gives after re-calling the 5' RACE reads. This table lists hundreds of thousands of distinct CDR3 sequences. The origin of this receptor is a human donor with ulcerative colitis or Crohn's disease, or a healthy co-twin of an affected twin (not recorded which). Sequenced input: blood. The chain joins TRBV5-4 to TRBJ1-2. The CDR3 loop reads CASSPDMNYGYTF.